This T cell receptor beta chain stems from a study of T cell changes during pregnancy in multiple sclerosis. Assay: immunoSEQ multiplex PCR; the TCRdb copy retains only in-frame clones and omits some. The data hold 69,000 or so clones, with 75% to 95% observed a single time. V gave up 6 bases and J gave up 0 bases; unmatched junction bases: 10. Germline CDR1 ENHRY, CDR2 SYGVKD. The CDR3 spans 17 residues. Source: CD4+ T cells from peripheral blood mononuclear cells, taken in the third trimester of pregnancy. The chain uses TRBV10-3 and TRBJ2-3; 9 nucleotides line up with TRBD2. The clonotype was recovered from a female donor in good health, enrolled as a control in a pregnancy study. CDR3 bases: TGTGCCATCAGCTTGACTACTAGCGGGCCCAGCACAGATACGCAGTATTTT. Encoded protein: CAISLTTSGPSTDTQYF.